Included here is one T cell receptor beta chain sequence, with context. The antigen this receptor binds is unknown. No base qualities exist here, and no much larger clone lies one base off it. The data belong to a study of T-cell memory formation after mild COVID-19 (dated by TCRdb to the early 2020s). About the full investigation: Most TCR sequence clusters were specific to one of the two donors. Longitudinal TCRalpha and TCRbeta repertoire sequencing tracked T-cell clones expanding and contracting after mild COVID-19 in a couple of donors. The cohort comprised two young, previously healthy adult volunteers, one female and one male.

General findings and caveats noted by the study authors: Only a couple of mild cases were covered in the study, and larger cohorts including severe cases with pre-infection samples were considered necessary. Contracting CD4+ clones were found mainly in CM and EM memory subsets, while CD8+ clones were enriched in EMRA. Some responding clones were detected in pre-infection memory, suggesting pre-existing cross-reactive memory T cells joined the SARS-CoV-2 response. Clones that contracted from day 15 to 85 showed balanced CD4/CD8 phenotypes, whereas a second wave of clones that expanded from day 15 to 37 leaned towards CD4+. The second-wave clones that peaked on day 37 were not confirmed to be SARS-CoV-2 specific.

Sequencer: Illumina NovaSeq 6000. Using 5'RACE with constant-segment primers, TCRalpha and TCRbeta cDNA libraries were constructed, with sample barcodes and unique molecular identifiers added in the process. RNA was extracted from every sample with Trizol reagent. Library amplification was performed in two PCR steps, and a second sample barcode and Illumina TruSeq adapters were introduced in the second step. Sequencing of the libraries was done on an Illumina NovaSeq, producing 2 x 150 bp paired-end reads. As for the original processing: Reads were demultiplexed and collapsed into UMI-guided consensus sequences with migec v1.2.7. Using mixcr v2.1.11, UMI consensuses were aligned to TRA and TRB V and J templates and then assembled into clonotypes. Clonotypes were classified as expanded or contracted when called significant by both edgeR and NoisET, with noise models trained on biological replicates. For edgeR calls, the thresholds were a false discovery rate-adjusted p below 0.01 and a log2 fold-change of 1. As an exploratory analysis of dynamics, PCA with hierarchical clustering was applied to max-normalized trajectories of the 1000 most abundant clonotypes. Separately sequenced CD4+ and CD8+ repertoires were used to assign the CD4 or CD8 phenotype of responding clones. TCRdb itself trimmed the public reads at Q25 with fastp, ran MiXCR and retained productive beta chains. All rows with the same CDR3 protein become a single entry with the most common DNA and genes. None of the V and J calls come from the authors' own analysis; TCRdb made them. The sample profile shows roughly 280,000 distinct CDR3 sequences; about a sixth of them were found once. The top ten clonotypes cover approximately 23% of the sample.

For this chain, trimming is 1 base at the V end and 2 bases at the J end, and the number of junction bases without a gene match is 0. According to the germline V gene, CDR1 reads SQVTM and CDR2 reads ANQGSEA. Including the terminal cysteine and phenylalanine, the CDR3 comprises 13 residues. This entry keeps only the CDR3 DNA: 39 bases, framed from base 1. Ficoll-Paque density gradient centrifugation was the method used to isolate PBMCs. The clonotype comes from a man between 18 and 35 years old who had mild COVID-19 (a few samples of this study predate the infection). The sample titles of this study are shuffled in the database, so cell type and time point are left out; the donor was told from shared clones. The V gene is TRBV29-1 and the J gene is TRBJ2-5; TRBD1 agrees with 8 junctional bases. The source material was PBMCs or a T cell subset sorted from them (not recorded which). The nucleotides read TGCAGCGTTGAAGGGGACAGGCAAGAGACCCAGTACTTC. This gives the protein CSVEGDRQETQYF. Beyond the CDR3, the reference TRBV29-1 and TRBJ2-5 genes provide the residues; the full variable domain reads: SAVISQKPSRDICQRGTSLTIQCQVDSQVTMMFWYRQQPGQSLTLIATANQGSEATYESGFVIDKFPISRPNLTFSTLTVSNMSPEDSSIYLCSVEGDRQETQYFGPGTRLLVL.